Given below is one T cell receptor (beta chain) in context. Germline assignment: CDR1 SQVTM and CDR2 ANQGSEA. V lost 2 bases and J lost 4, with 18 bases in between. The CDR3 is 16 residues long. These data originate in a study of blood T cell repertoires in COVID-19. In the study overall: Nucleic acid was either cDNA or gDNA, and it came from T cells, B-cell-depleted T cells, or PBMCs.

Per the original methods: Researchers report that nucleated cell counts were estimated from reference gene primer amplification. Assay used: immunoSEQ multiplex PCR; TCRdb lists only in-frame clones, some missing. V and J calls plus clone size are reproduced from that table; the DNA served to infer D and trimming. The sample lists roughly 190,000 clones, 80% seen once, with about 7.2% in the top ten. This TCR was recovered from a man aged 55 to 70 with acute or convalescent COVID-19. The sequenced material came from peripheral blood. V usage is TRBV29-1 and J usage is TRBJ1-3; perhaps TRBD1 as D (5 bases). Written as DNA, the CDR3 is TGCAGCGTTGAATCCTGGGAACAGGCTGTCGGAAACACCATATATTTT. This sequence encodes CSVESWEQAVGNTIYF.